This T cell receptor (beta chain) was captured in a study of T cells expressing NK-cell markers. General study findings and limits: The study found these clonotypes also leading the CD3+CD56-NKG2C+ fraction in several donors.

There are 19 residues in the CDR3. Germline V gene data show CDR1 as SGHAT and CDR2 as FQNNGV. TCRdb reprocessed the 5' RACE reads; each CDR3 protein has one entry and no DNA is given. The sample table includes about 260,000 distinct CDR3 sequences. Remarks on this clonotype: Its antigen is unknown.

The sequenced sample was blood T cells: a sorted CD56 or NKG2C T cell subset, CD4+ or CD8+ T cells, or bulk PBMC T cells (not recorded which). The V call is TRBV11-2, the J call TRBJ2-1; TCRdb lists TRBD1, though no DNA is available to test this call. The clonotype comes from a man aged 18 to 30 in good health. CDR3 sequence reads: CASSFRFLGVSAPYNEQFF.